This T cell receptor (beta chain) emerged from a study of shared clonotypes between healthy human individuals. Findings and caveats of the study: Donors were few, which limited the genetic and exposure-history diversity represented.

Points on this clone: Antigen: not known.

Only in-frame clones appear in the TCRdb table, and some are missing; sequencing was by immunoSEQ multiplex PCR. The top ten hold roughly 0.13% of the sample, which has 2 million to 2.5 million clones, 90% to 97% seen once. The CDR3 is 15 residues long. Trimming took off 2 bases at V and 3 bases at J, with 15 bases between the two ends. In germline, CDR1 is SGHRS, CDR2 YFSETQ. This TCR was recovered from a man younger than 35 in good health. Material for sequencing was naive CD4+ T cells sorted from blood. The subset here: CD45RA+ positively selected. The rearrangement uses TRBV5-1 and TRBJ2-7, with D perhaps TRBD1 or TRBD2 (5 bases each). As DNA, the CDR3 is TGCGCCAGCAGCTTAGATCAGGGACCCCTCTACGAGCAGTACTTC. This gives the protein CASSLDQGPLYEQYF.